The T cell receptor beta chain under discussion was sequenced for a study of cytomegalovirus exposure and HLA in healthy donors. Profiled with immunoSEQ multiplex PCR; TCRdb holds only in-frame clones, not every one. The sample has approximately 98,000 clones, about 85% seen once. This CDR3 contains 15 residues. V lost 4 bases, J lost 2 bases, and 7 bases stayed unmatched. CDR1 MNHNY and CDR2 SVGAGI come from the germline V gene (reference sequence). The genes are TRBV6-6 and TRBJ1-1; the match to TRBD1 covers 7 bases. The receptor's source is a woman between 18 and 29 years old in good health and CMV-seronegative. The sample taken for sequencing was PBMCs. The DNA for the CDR3 is TGTGCCAGCAGTTGGGCGGGACAGATAAACACTGAAGCTTTCTTT. Translation: CASSWAGQINTEAFF.